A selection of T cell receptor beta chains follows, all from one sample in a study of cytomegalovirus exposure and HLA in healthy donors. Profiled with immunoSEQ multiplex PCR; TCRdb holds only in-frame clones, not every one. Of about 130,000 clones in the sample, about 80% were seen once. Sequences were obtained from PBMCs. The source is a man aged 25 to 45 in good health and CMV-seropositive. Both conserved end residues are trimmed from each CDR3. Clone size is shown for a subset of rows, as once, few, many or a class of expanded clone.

ASSRTGYPGELF	.	TRBJ2-2	TRBV10-1
ASSLGQGAVGNYGYT	.	TRBJ1-2	TRBV5-1
ASSQAYRVTNYGYT	.	TRBJ1-2	TRBV4-1
ASSLAFEAGEQY	.	TRBJ2-7	TRBV5-1
ASSDAGHEQF	.	TRBJ2-1	TRBV25-1
ASSPQGAGYT	few	TRBJ1-2	TRBV25-1
ASTGRRGSSGNTIY	once	TRBJ1-3	TRBV11-2
AWSPSDTQY	.	TRBJ2-3	TRBV30
ASSPRDRGTYEQY	.	TRBJ2-7	TRBV11-2
ASSTGTSGSDTQY	.	TRBJ2-3	TRBV6-4
ASSAKWTSLTDTQY	few	TRBJ2-3	TRBV6-1
ASSPTLSSGANVLT	few	TRBJ2-6	TRBV5-1
ASSEGRGNYGYT	.	TRBJ1-2	TRBV2
ASSPASGYEQY	few	TRBJ2-7	TRBV18
AWSVSRKTSGRVYEQY	.	TRBJ2-7	TRBV30
ASSYSSISYEQY	.	.	TRBV6-5
ASSESRGRGTTDTQY	few	TRBJ2-3	TRBV2
ASSGVAGGYNEQF	.	TRBJ2-1	TRBV9
AISGGTGGNYGYT	.	TRBJ1-2	TRBV10-3
ASSRGTSGRFGEQY	.	TRBJ2-7	TRBV13
ASSQGLPRLDEQF	once	TRBJ2-1	TRBV4-2
ASSPYTPTGTYGYT	.	TRBJ1-2	TRBV27
ASSPDRDGYT	.	TRBJ1-2	TRBV18
ASSLEGLAGDLSYEQY	.	TRBJ2-7	TRBV27
ASSMGGASSYEQY	.	TRBJ2-7	TRBV19
ASSPGRGFNEQF	.	TRBJ2-1	TRBV5-4
ASSSGTDTQY	.	TRBJ2-3	TRBV27
ASSATGGAGELF	.	TRBJ2-2	TRBV2
ASSLAGGPSYEQY	.	TRBJ2-7	TRBV5-1
ASSQIPGQGPNEQY	.	TRBJ2-7	TRBV4-1
ASSLVAASSYNEQF	.	TRBJ2-1	TRBV11-2
ASSPTGSDADTQY	.	TRBJ2-3	TRBV7-9
ASSSTGGKGGYT	.	TRBJ1-2	TRBV6-5
AWSGGLWHEQY	few	TRBJ2-7	TRBV30
AISGGQGANEKLF	.	TRBJ1-4	TRBV10-3
ASSDYPKSYEQY	.	TRBJ2-7	TRBV25-1
ASSPSGGSSYNEQF	once	TRBJ2-1	TRBV9
ASSPLWGGQETQY	.	TRBJ2-5	TRBV4-1
ASNTRDSFQNEQY	.	TRBJ2-7	TRBV25-1
ASSGARQGRETQY	.	TRBJ2-5	TRBV7-9